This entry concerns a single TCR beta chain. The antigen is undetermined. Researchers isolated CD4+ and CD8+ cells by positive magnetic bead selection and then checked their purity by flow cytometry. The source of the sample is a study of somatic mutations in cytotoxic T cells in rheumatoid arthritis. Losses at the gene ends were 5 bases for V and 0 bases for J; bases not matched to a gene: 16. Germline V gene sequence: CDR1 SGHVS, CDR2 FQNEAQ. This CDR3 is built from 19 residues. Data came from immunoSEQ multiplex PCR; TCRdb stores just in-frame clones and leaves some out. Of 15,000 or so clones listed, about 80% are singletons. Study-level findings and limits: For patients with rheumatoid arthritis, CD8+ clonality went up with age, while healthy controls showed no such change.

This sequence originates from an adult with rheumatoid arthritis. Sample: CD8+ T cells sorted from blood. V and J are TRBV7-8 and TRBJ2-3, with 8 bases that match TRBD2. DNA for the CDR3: TGTGCCAGCAGCCGATCCGGGGGGGGCGGGGGATATAGCACAGATACGCAGTATTTT. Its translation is CASSRSGGGGGYSTDTQYF.